This T cell receptor (beta chain) was identified during a study of blood T cells in healthy people across ages. Through a sample-barcoded 5' primer and a J-beta primer mix, a second PCR was run for about 6 to 11 cycles. The template-switch adaptor was a 5' adaptor with 12 random nucleotides. It tagged each cDNA molecule. MiXCR, applied by TCRdb to the 5' RACE reads, yields one record per CDR3 protein. The profile shows under 800,000 distinct CDR3 sequences, around 46% of them singletons. The sample holds one count of this clonotype. Every participating donor contributed roughly 11 milliliters of peripheral blood through a draw. Researchers report isolating at least 6.5 million PBMCs per sample. This CDR3 spans 13 amino acids. V was clipped by 10 bases and J by 11 bases; unmatched bases: 15. Germline CDR1 reads KGHDR; CDR2 reads SFDVKD.

This TCR was sampled from a woman aged 55 to 70 in good health. The V call is TRBV24-1, the J call TRBJ2-5; TRBD1 matches 7 bases. The sample consisted of blood. The CDR3 DNA follows: TGTGCCACGGAGACAGGGTGGGACAATGAGCAGTACTTC. Translation: CATETGWDNEQYF.